This T cell receptor beta chain was retrieved from a study of T-cell reconstitution after alpha-beta-depleted transplantation in children. Unique molecular identifiers were used in preparing the TCRbeta library. TCRdb reprocessed the PCR reads with MiXCR, giving one entry per CDR3 protein. The table lists some 490,000 distinct CDR3 sequences, around an eighth of them singletons, with about 5.6% in the top ten. The sequences come from PBMCs from the stem cell graft donor, collected from the stem cell graft. This clonotype originated in a human donor who donated a stem cell graft to a child with combined immunodeficiency.

CDR3 DNA sequence: TGTGCCAGCAGCTCCCCCCCAGGGAGCCTGGCAGATACGCAGTATTTT. Its translation is CASSSPPGSLADTQYF. The rearrangement uses TRBV7-2 and TRBJ2-3; D might be TRBD1 or TRBD2, each matching 5 bases. Per germline, CDR1 SGHTA and CDR2 FQGNSA. Deletions cut 4 bases from V and 4 bases from J, with 18 bases between. This CDR3 is 16 amino acids long.